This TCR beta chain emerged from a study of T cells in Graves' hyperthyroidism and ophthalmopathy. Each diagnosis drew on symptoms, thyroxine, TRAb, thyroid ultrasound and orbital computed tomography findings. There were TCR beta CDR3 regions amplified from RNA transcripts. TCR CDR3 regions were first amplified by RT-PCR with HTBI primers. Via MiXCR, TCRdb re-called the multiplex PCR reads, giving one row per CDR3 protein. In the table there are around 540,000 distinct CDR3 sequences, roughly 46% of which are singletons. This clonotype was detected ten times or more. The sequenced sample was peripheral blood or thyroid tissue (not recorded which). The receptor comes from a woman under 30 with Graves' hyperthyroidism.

The CDR3 here is CAIKWDRDLEAFF. CDR3 sequence (DNA): TGTGCCATCAAATGGGACAGGGACCTTGAGGCTTTCTTT. The rearrangement links TRBV10-3 to TRBJ1-1; 9 bases match TRBD1. The CDR3 spans 13 residues. Germline V gives CDR1 ENHRY, CDR2 SYGVKD. Trimming removed 7 bases from V and 11 bases from J; junction bases left unmatched: 11.